This T cell receptor (beta chain) was retrieved from a study of T cell responses to AZD1222 COVID-19 vaccine (dated by TCRdb to the early 2020s). Describing the broader study: AZD1222 recipients with second doses at about 4 weeks or about 12 weeks were pooled, because spike-specific TCR depth and breadth did not differ between schedules. A total of 230 to 250 trial participants underwent TCR sequencing, of whom about 210 had received two doses of AZD1222 and roughly 26 had received two doses of the MenACWY control vaccine. Trial participants were enrolled by age into subgroups of 18-55, 56-69 and 70-plus years, and around 150, 29 and 61 TCR-sequenced participants, respectively, were included in these subgroups.

V was cut back by 4 bases and J by 1 base, leaving a gap of 5 bases between them. As encoded in the germline V gene (reference sequence), CDR1 is SGHKS while CDR2 is YYEKEE. Spanning cysteine to phenylalanine, the CDR3 consists of 13 amino acids. Only the CDR3 portion is preserved as DNA: 39 bases, with reading frame beginning at the first base. In the case of this clone: It lacks a known antigen. There are no base qualities to consult, and no much larger clone falls within one base.

What the research found in general, with its limitations: Reportedly, almost half of the unique spike-specific TCRs recognized epitopes lying outside the regions that are mutated in the B.1.351 and B.1.1.7 variants. Conclusions about previously exposed vaccinees were limited because only six AZD1222 recipients were SARS-CoV-2 seropositive at baseline. CD4 TCRs associated with the vaccine covered the entire spike protein, and the dominant responses were in regions 160-218 and 743-854. No day 14 peak-response samples were available, so repertoires were characterized only after the peak T cell response. Most participants were white British and females outnumbered males, and the authors suggested that clonal diversity may have been underestimated. After two AZD1222 doses, both the breadth and the depth of spike-specific TCRs were significantly higher than at day 0 and than in MenACWY recipients. The 56-69-year group was small, and its depth increase did not reach significance, likely because of low power.

The label giving this sample's time point can be read as: baseline before first vaccination. Vaccinee samples came from UK trials COV001 and COV002, including a single-blind randomized controlled phase 2/3 trial of AZD1222 (ChAdOx1 nCoV-19) in healthy adults. Trial participant PBMC samples were collected at day 0 and day 28 after the second dose for TCRbeta chain sequencing. The CDR3 regions of human TCRbeta chains were analyzed by immunosequencing. The source study handled its data this way. TCRs in the repertoires were compared against a reference library of SARS-CoV-2-specific TCRs that had been generated with the MIRA antigen-specificity platform. Breadth meant the fraction of unique TCRs that were SARS-CoV-2-associated, whereas depth meant the fraction of total T cells that were SARS-CoV-2-associated. Using the MIRA data, each spike-specific TCR was assigned both to the spike region to which the TCR was reactive and to a CD4 or CD8 class. Log10-transformed breadth and depth values were compared by one-way ANOVA with Sidak's multiple comparisons tests. Drawn from immuneACCESS, this table holds only the in-frame rearrangements with V and J called that TCRdb kept. Clones are partly lost; checked studies trace under half to an unresolved V gene and leave the rest unexplained. V, J and clone size were drawn from that table, and D and trimming were deduced from the DNA. Within this sample are more than 90,000 clones, with 84% of them counted one time only. The ten most abundant clones make up about 9% of the sample.

This material consisted of peripheral blood, taken on day 0 of AZD1222 vaccination. The chain was built from TRBV5-5 and TRBJ1-4; the D gene cannot be named for sure. This TCR came from an adult in good health. The CDR3 reads CASSGGTNEKLFF. The DNA is TGTGCCAGCAGCGGCGGAACTAATGAAAAACTGTTTTTT.